The 32 T cell receptor beta chains reported below all come from one sample, sequenced in a study of cytomegalovirus exposure and HLA in healthy donors. The primer mix had 60 Vbeta and 13 Jbeta primers. The repertoire was sequenced with immunoSEQ multiplex PCR; TCRdb's copy has only in-frame clones and lacks some. The table shows around 150,000 clones, with roughly 80% occurring only once. Sequencing used PBMCs. These receptor sequences come from a female donor in good health and CMV-seronegative.

In its sample, this clone was seen a few times. The CDR3 protein is CASSLGGGLFYEQYF. The CDR3 DNA reads as TGTGCCAGCAGCTTAGGGGGGGGACTTTTCTACGAGCAGTACTTC. The rearrangement joins TRBV7-2 to TRBJ2-7, with TRBD2 matching 7 bases. The CDR3 covers 15 residues. V was clipped by 1 base and J by 3 bases; unmatched bases: 6. CDR1 is SGHTA and CDR2 is FQGNSA in the germline V gene.

The V call is TRBV4-2, the J call TRBJ2-3; 11 positions match TRBD2. The CDR3 runs 15 residues. V lost 8 bases and J lost 6; bases outside the gene matches: 10. The germline CDR1 and CDR2 sequences are LGHNA and YNFKEQ. CDR3 residues: CASGPLAGGIDTQYF. The CDR3 nucleotides read TGTGCCAGCGGGCCTCTAGCGGGGGGTATTGATACGCAGTATTTT.

Comment on this clone: A read error may produce the germline difference seen at one junction end. V usage is TRBV10-3 and J usage is TRBJ1-1; D uncertain. The CDR3 is made up of 14 amino acids. CDR1 is ENHRY, CDR2 SYGVKD, per germline. In DNA, the CDR3 is TGTGCCATCAGTGAATGGTTGGGCAGCCCTGAGGCTTTCTTT. Translation gives CAISEWLGSPEAFF.

Details on this clone: The sample carries other DNA sequences with the same CDR3. The chain uses TRBV11-2 and TRBJ1-1, with 10 bases identical to TRBD1. The CDR3 runs 14 residues. Per germline, CDR1 SGHAT and CDR2 FQNNGV. The V gene end was trimmed by 5 bases and the J gene end by 4 bases; junction bases not matched to a gene: 4. The CDR3 is CASSLRTGGTEAFF. The CDR3 coding sequence is TGTGCCAGCAGCCTCCGGACAGGGGGCACTGAAGCTTTCTTT.

The V and J genes are TRBV7-9 and TRBJ1-4, with D possibly being TRBD1 (6 bases). Germline lookup yields CDR1 SEHNR and CDR2 FQNEAQ (reference sequence). The CDR3 is 13 residues long. Trimming pared 1 base from V and 10 bases from J, leaving 10 bases between. CDR3 residues: CASSLDRDGKLFF. Here the CDR3 DNA reads TGTGCCAGCAGCTTAGACAGGGACGGAAAACTGTTTTTT.

The DNA for the CDR3 is TGCGCCAGCAGCCCCCGTCCGGACAGTTTTGGTCAGCCCCAGCATTTT. Residues: CASSPRPDSFGQPQHF. The chain is built from TRBV4-1 and TRBJ1-5, with D perhaps matching TRBD1 (6 bases). The ends were cut back, 4 bases at V and 6 bases at J, with 19 bases in the middle. CDR3 length: 16 residues. Germline CDR1 is MGHRA and CDR2 is YSYEKL.

The chain carries TRBV4-1 and TRBJ1-1; 7 bases are a match to TRBD1. V lost 4 bases to trimming and J lost 10 bases; unmatched junction nucleotides: 12. Germline V gives CDR1 MGHRA, CDR2 YSYEKL. The CDR3 runs to 14 residues. The CDR3 sequence: CASSPWTGLVGAFF. Here the CDR3 DNA reads TGCGCCAGCAGCCCCTGGACAGGCCTCGTGGGAGCTTTCTTT.

The chain links TRBV6-6 to TRBJ2-7, with TRBD2 matching over 8 bases. The germline V gene encodes CDR1 MNHNY and CDR2 SVGAGI (reference sequence). This CDR3 spans 16 amino acids. J gave up 3 bases and V 0 bases, and 7 bases lay outside the gene matches. The CDR3 coding sequence is TGTGCCAGCAGTTACTCGTTAAGCGGGGGCCGCTACGAGCAGTACTTC. Translating gives CASSYSLSGGRYEQYF.

This clone was counted once. CDR3: CASRSNPGGYTF. The CDR3 DNA is TGTGCCAGCAGATCGAACCCCGGGGGCTACACCTTC. The chain uses TRBV6-6 and TRBJ1-2; no clear D gene. CDR1 and CDR2 from the germline V gene are MNHNY and SVGAGI (reference sequence). Trimming left V 6 bases short and J 8 bases short, with 13 bases between. This CDR3 contains 12 residues.

This rearrangement joins TRBV7-8 to TRBJ2-7; 9 bases are a match to TRBD2. The J segment lost 1 base and the V segment lost 6 bases, leaving 10 bases of the junction unmatched. Germline CDR1 and CDR2: SGHVS and FQNEAQ. The CDR3 runs to 16 residues. DNA for the CDR3: TGTGCCAGCAGGAAGGAAGCGGGAGGAAGGTCCTACGAGCAGTACTTC. Translating it yields CASRKEAGGRSYEQYF.

As regards this clone: Other DNA sequences in the same sample also yield this CDR3. The chain is built from TRBV5-1 and TRBJ1-3; the D is unclear. The V gene's germline CDR1 is SGHRS and CDR2 YFSETQ. Trimming took off 4 bases at V and 0 bases at J, with 5 bases between the two ends. This CDR3 region has 13 residues. For the CDR3, the DNA is TGCGCCAGCAGCCTATACTCTGGAAACACCATATATTTT. Protein product: CASSLYSGNTIYF.

This clone has a handful of counts. The chain employs TRBV27 and TRBJ1-2, with D unresolved. Trimming stripped 3 bases from V and 4 bases from J, with 12 bases between. The CDR3 covers 14 residues. CDR1 and CDR2 (germline): MNHEY, SMNVEV (reference sequence). CDR3 sequence: CASSLRGMGYGYTF. In DNA, the CDR3 is TGTGCCAGCAGTTTGCGGGGAATGGGCTATGGCTACACCTTC.

This clone has a handful of counts. This chain connects TRBV7-9 to TRBJ1-2; no firm D call. Germline lookup yields CDR1 SEHNR and CDR2 FQNEAQ (reference sequence). Trimming left V 7 bases short and J 3 bases short, with 12 bases between. The CDR3 sequence is 13 residues long. The CDR3 reads CASTIDGYYGYTF. CDR3 bases: TGTGCCAGCACTATTGACGGGTACTATGGCTACACCTTC. Full variable domain (missing parts from reference TRBV7-9 and TRBJ1-2): DTGVSQNPRHKITKRGQNVTFRCDPISEHNRLYWYRQTLGQGPEFLTYFQNEAQLEKSRLLSDRFSAERPKGSFSTLEIQRTEQGDSAMYLCASTIDGYYGYTFGSGTRLTVV.

The CDR3 DNA reads TGCGCCAGCAGCCTCTCTTATAAGGGGGTCACTGAAGCTTTCTTT. Its translation: CASSLSYKGVTEAFF. The rearrangement links TRBV4-1 to TRBJ1-1; a weak D match, TRBD1 (6 bases). Looked up from germline, CDR1 is MGHRA and CDR2 is YSYEKL. V gave up 4 bases and J gave up 4 bases, with 16 bases separating them. This CDR3 is 15 amino acids long.

The chain joins TRBV4-1 to TRBJ1-1; the D is unclear. CDR3 size: 17 residues. V lost 1 base to trimming and J lost 1 base, with 16 bases between them. From germline, CDR1 is MGHRA and CDR2 YSYEKL. CDR3 region: CASSQGGLGSSNTEAFF. CDR3 in DNA: TGCGCCAGCAGCCAAGGCGGCTTGGGGAGCTCGAACACTGAAGCTTTCTTT.

V and J are TRBV30 and TRBJ2-7; D remains ambiguous. V was cut by 2 bases and J by 5 bases, with 7 bases left in between. Germline V lookup: CDR1 GTSNPN, CDR2 SVGIG (reference sequence). The CDR3 runs to 11 residues. The CDR3 nucleotides are TGTGCCTGGAGTTCCTTAAACGAGCAGTACTTC. Encoded protein: CAWSSLNEQYF.

The chain uses TRBV30 and TRBJ1-5, with D unresolved. This CDR3 region has 13 residues. Trimming stripped 4 bases from V and 5 bases from J, with 12 bases between. Looked up from germline, CDR1 is GTSNPN and CDR2 is SVGIG (reference sequence). In nucleotides, the CDR3 is TGTGCCTGGACAGCGGGAACCTATCAGCCCCAGCATTTT. Translated: CAWTAGTYQPQHF.

The table lists this clone with a few counts. The rearrangement joins TRBV2 to TRBJ1-1; D gene unclear. Germline CDR1 and CDR2: SNHLY and FYNNEI. The CDR3 totals 15 residues. Trimming pared 8 bases from V and 0 bases from J, leaving 16 bases between. CDR3 sequence (DNA): TGTGCCAGCGGAGCCCATGGCGTCGTGAACACTGAAGCTTTCTTT. Its translation: CASGAHGVVNTEAFF.

As for this clone: The junction departs from germline at one end; a sequencing error may be responsible. This sample includes further DNA sequences coding for the same CDR3. V is TRBV5-1 and J is TRBJ1-6; no clear D. The V gene's germline CDR1 is SGHRS and CDR2 YFSETQ. This CDR3 comprises 17 residues. This CDR3 is CASSLRGSSSYNSPLHF. The CDR3 region has the DNA TGCGCTAGCAGTTTACGGGGTTCCAGCTCCTATAATTCACCCCTCCACTTT.

This chain uses TRBV28 with TRBJ1-2, with D tentatively TRBD1 (5 bases). The CDR3 runs to 15 residues. Trimming left V 5 bases short and J 2 bases short, with 15 bases between. Germline assignment: CDR1 MDHEN and CDR2 SYDVKM. The DNA for the CDR3 is TGTGCCAGCAGTACTACAGGCGCCCTAAACTATGGCTACACCTTC. Translated, it gives CASSTTGALNYGYTF.

The chain uses TRBV5-4 and TRBJ2-1; tentative D call: TRBD2 (6 bases). The V end lost 4 bases, the J end lost 9 bases, and 20 bases lay between the germline ends. CDR3 length: 15 amino acids. In germline, CDR1 is SGHNT, CDR2 YYREEE (reference sequence). The CDR3 sequence is CASSLIRGFVSEQFF. In nucleotides, the CDR3 is TGTGCCAGCAGCCTGATACGGGGGTTCGTTAGTGAGCAGTTCTTC.

The chain uses TRBV2 and TRBJ1-5, with 8 bases identical to TRBD1. The CDR3 totals 16 residues. V gave up 6 bases and J gave up 3 bases; unmatched junction bases: 10. Looked up from germline, CDR1 is SNHLY and CDR2 is FYNNEI. In nucleotides, the CDR3 is TGTGCCAGCAGAGTGACAGGGGTAAGGGACAATCAGCCCCAGCATTTT. Its protein product is CASRVTGVRDNQPQHF.

The CDR3 region has the DNA TGCGCCAGCAGCTTGGACCAGGGTGGTGGCTACACCTTC. Its translation: CASSLDQGGGYTF. This chain uses TRBV5-1 with TRBJ1-2, with D possibly TRBD1 on 5 matching bases. The length of the CDR3 is 13 residues. CDR1 SGHRS and CDR2 YFSETQ come from the germline V gene. With 0 bases removed from V and 7 bases from J, the gap between germline ends came to 10 bases.

The gene calls are TRBV18 and TRBJ2-5; TRBD1 aligns across 9 bases. The V gene end was trimmed by 5 bases and the J gene end by 4 bases; junction bases not matched to a gene: 2. The CDR3 is made up of 13 amino acids. The germline CDR1 and CDR2 sequences are KGHSH and LQKENI. CDR3 sequence: CASSSDRGETQYF. In DNA form, the CDR3 reads TGTGCCAGCTCATCGGACAGGGGAGAGACCCAGTACTTC.

This clone has just one count. V and J are TRBV5-4 and TRBJ2-7; 7 nucleotides line up with TRBD1. Germline CDR1 reads SGHNT; CDR2 reads YYREEE (reference sequence). The V segment lost 5 bases and the J segment 0 bases; nucleotides outside the gene matches: 5. CDR3 size: 14 residues. The CDR3: CASSDRANSYEQYF. CDR3 bases: TGTGCCAGCAGTGACAGGGCAAACTCCTACGAGCAGTACTTC.

Only one count was recorded for this clone. V is TRBV6-6 and J is TRBJ2-7; D gene uncertain. The CDR3 extends over 15 amino acids. V was shortened by 5 bases and J by 0 bases, with 14 bases between the two germline ends. The germline CDR1 and CDR2 sequences are MNHNY and SVGAGI (reference sequence). CDR3 DNA: TGTGCCAGCAGTCTCCTGGCAGGTTCCTCCTACGAGCAGTACTTC. It is translated as CASSLLAGSSYEQYF.

The chain couples TRBV29-1 to TRBJ1-1; D gene uncertain. V lost 2 bases, J lost 5 bases, and 18 bases lay in between. Germline values: CDR1 SQVTM, CDR2 ANQGSEA. The CDR3 totals 15 residues. The CDR3 nucleotides are TGCAGCGTTGAAAACTTACCAGTAAGAGGGACTGAAGCTTTCTTT. Translating it yields CSVENLPVRGTEAFF.

The chain combines TRBV9 with TRBJ2-7; 9 bases map to TRBD1. Germline CDR1 is SGDLS and CDR2 is YYNGEE. The CDR3 is 15 residues long. The J segment lost 2 bases and the V segment lost 0 bases, leaving 3 bases of the junction unmatched. The CDR3 nucleotides are TGTGCCAGCAGCGTAGCGGGGGACAGGGCCTACGAGCAGTACTTC. Amino acids: CASSVAGDRAYEQYF.

V gene TRBV5-4 combines with J gene TRBJ2-7; possible D gene TRBD1, 6 bases. The ends were cut back, 2 bases at V and 4 bases at J, with 13 bases in the middle. This CDR3 comprises 14 residues. CDR1 and CDR2 from the germline V gene are SGHNT and YYREEE (reference sequence). Here the CDR3 DNA reads TGTGCCAGCAGCTTAGGCCAGGGGTTATACGAGCAGTACTTC. This translates into CASSLGQGLYEQYF.

The sample holds one count of this clone. The chain links TRBV5-6 to TRBJ2-1, with 9 bases aligning to TRBD2. Per germline, CDR1 SGHDT and CDR2 YYEEEE. With 3 bases clipped from V and 4 bases from J, the junction kept 5 bases outside the gene matches. This CDR3 is 15 amino acids long. The CDR3 DNA is TGTGCCAGCAGCTGGAGCGGGGGGCCTTACAATGAGCAGTTCTTC. It specifies CASSWSGGPYNEQFF.

The chain recombines TRBV19 with TRBJ2-7; 9 nucleotides align to TRBD2. V lost 4 bases, J lost 3 bases, and 10 bases stayed unmatched. Germline V gene data show CDR1 as LNHDA and CDR2 as SQIVND (reference sequence). The CDR3 is made up of 16 amino acids. Here the CDR3 DNA reads TGTGCCAGTAGTAACCTTTTAGCGGGAGTGGTCTACGAGCAGTACTTC. Encoded protein: CASSNLLAGVVYEQYF.

This clone was observed a handful of times. This sequence joins TRBV6-1 and TRBJ1-2, with D possibly being TRBD1 (5 bases). The length of the CDR3 is 14 residues. Between the trimmed V and J ends, which lost 5 bases and 2 bases, there was a span of 12 bases. Germline-derived CDR1 and CDR2 are MNHNS and SASEGT. The CDR3 nucleotides are TGTGCCAGCAGTACCGCCGACAGAAACTATGGCTACACCTTC. This gives the protein CASSTADRNYGYTF.